This T cell receptor beta chain stems from a study of CD4 T cells in relation to SARS-CoV-2 and coronaviruses. Study findings and constraints: Approximately 65% of donors had memory CD4+ clonotypes crossrecognizing SARS-CoV-2 and common cold coronavirus spike. This crossreactivity analysis covered spike protein alone, no other viral proteins.

CDR3 length equals 14 residues. The V gene lost 7 bases and the J gene lost 6 bases, with 15 bases spanning the gap. Germline V gene sequence: CDR1 MDHEN, CDR2 SYDVKM. Unexposed donor CD4+ T cells date from about 2010-2018, before the COVID-19 pandemic. Cryopreserved PBMCs were CD4-enriched, then split into naive and memory cells. Concerning this clone: Antigen: not known.

Deep TCR-beta sequencing used DNA from uncultured naive and memory CD4+ T cells. Assay used: immunoSEQ multiplex PCR; TCRdb lists only in-frame clones, some missing. The sample has 60,000 to 75,000 clones, more than 85% seen once. Material for sequencing was naive CD4+ T cells from PBMCs. The subset here: naive CD4+ T cells isolated by negative enrichment. The sequence derives from a human donor in good health. This chain links TRBV28 with TRBJ1-4; D gene ambiguous. Here the CDR3 reads CASTSGLTDEKLFF. CDR3 bases: TGTGCCAGCACCTCGGGTCTCACGGATGAAAAACTGTTTTTT.